This TCR beta chain comes out of a study of T-cell memory formation after mild COVID-19. TCRdb used MiXCR to reprocess the 5' RACE reads, holding one entry per CDR3 protein. The data contain roughly 450,000 distinct CDR3 sequences, roughly 18% of them seen just once; the ten biggest clones take up over 9%. The germline V gene has CDR1 SGHAT and CDR2 FQNNGV. This CDR3 comprises 15 residues. Between the trimmed V and J ends, which lost 1 base and 0 bases, there was a span of 10 bases. With respect to this clonotype: The antigen remains unidentified.

Study outcomes and limitations: Clones that contracted from day 15 to 85 were balanced CD4/CD8, while later expanders leaned CD4+.

Material for sequencing was PBMCs or a T cell subset sorted from them (not recorded which). The chain has TRBV11-2 and TRBJ2-7, with D perhaps TRBD1 (5 bases). The TCR comes from an adult woman who had mild COVID-19 (a few samples of this study predate the infection). Cell type and time point are not known. Here the CDR3 reads CASSLAPGPSYEQYF. The CDR3 DNA sequence: TGTGCCAGCAGCTTAGCACCAGGGCCCTCCTACGAGCAGTACTTC. Combining the CDR3 with reference TRBV11-2 and TRBJ2-7 gives the whole variable domain EAGVAQSPRYKIIEKRQSVAFWCNPISGHATLYWYQQILGQGPKLLIQFQNNGVVDDSQLPKDRFSAERLKGVDSTLKIQPAKLEDSAVYLCASSLAPGPSYEQYFGPGTRLTVT.